This T cell receptor (beta chain) was retrieved from a study of cytomegalovirus exposure and HLA in healthy donors. Looked up from germline, CDR1 is SGHNT and CDR2 is YYREEE (reference sequence). The CDR3 has 15 residues. V lost 4 bases and J lost 5; bases outside the gene matches: 11. Data came from immunoSEQ multiplex PCR; TCRdb stores just in-frame clones and leaves some out. The profile shows about 240,000 clones, approximately 86% of them singletons. The receptor was isolated from a woman younger than 45 in good health and CMV-seropositive. V and J are TRBV5-4 and TRBJ1-1, with TRBD1 identical over 7 bases. Sequences were obtained from PBMCs. Here the CDR3 DNA reads TGTGCCAGCAGCATGGCTGCAGGGGGAGATACTGAAGCTTTCTTT. This encodes CASSMAAGGDTEAFF.